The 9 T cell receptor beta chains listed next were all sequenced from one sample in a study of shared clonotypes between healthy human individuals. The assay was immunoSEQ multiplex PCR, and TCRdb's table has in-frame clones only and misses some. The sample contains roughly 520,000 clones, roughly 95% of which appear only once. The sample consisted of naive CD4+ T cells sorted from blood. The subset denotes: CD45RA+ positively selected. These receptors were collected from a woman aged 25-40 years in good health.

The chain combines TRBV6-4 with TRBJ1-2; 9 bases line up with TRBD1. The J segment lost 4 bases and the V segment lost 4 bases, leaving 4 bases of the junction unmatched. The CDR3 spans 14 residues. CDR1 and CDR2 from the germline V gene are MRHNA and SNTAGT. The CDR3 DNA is TGTGCCAGCAGTGCCGGGACAGGGACCTATGGCTACACCTTC. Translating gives CASSAGTGTYGYTF.

The CDR3 spells CASSGVSYTF. As DNA, the CDR3 is TGTGCCAGCAGTGGGGTGAGCTACACCTTC. J is TRBJ1-2 and V is TRBV7-9, with D unclear. This CDR3 comprises 10 residues. Germline loops: CDR1 SEHNR, CDR2 FQNEAQ (reference sequence). Trimming shortened V by 6 bases and J by 9 bases, and 8 bases separated the two germline ends.

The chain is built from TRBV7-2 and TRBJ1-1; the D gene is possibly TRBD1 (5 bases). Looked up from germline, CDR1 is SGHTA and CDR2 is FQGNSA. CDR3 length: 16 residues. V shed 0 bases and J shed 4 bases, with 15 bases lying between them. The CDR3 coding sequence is TGTGCCAGCAGCTTAGCCGGGACCCGGCGGGGCACTGAAGCTTTCTTT. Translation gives CASSLAGTRRGTEAFF. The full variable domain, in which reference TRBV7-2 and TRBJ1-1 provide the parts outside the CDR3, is GAGVSQSPSNKVTEKGKDVELRCDPISGHTALYWYRQSLGQGLEFLIYFQGNSAPDKSGLPSDRFSAERTGGSVSTLTIQRTQQEDSAVYLCASSLAGTRRGTEAFFGQGTRLTVV.

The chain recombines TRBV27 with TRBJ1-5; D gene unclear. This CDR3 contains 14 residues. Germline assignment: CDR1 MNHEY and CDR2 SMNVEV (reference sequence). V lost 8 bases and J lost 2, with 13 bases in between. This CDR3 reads CASGRGVGNQPQHF. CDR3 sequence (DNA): TGTGCCAGCGGGAGAGGAGTAGGCAATCAGCCCCAGCATTTT.

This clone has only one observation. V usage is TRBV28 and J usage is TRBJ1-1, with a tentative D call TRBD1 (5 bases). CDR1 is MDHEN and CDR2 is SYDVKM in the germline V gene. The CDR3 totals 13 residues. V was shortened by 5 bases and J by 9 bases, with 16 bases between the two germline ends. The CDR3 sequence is CASSHPAGSQAFF. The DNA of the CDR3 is TGTGCCAGCAGTCATCCTGCAGGGTCCCAAGCTTTCTTT.

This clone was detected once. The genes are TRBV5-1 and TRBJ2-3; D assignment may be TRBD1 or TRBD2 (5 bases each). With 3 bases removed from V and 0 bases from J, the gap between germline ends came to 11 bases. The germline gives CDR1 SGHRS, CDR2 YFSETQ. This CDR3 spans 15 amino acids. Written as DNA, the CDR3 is TGCGCCAGCAGCTCCGACGGGGCTAGCACAGATACGCAGTATTTT. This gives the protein CASSSDGASTDTQYF. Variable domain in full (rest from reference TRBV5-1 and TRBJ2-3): KAGVTQTPRYLIKTRGQQVTLSCSPISGHRSVSWYQQTPGQGLQFLFEYFSETQRNKGNFPGRFSGRQFSNSRSEMNVSTLELGDSALYLCASSSDGASTDTQYFGPGTRLTVL.

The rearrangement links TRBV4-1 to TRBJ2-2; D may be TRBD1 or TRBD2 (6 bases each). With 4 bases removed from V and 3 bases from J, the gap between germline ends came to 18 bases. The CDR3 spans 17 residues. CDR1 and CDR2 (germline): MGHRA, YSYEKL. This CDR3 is CASSRLLRGAHTGELFF. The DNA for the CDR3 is TGCGCCAGCAGCCGCTTACTGAGGGGGGCGCACACCGGGGAGCTGTTTTTT.

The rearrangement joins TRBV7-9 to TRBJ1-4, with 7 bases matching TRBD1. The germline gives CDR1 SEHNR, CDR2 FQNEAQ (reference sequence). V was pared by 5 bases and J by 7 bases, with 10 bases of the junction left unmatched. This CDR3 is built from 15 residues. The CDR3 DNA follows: TGTGCCAGCAGCCAAATCGGGACAGTGAGTGAAAAACTGTTTTTT. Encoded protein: CASSQIGTVSEKLFF.

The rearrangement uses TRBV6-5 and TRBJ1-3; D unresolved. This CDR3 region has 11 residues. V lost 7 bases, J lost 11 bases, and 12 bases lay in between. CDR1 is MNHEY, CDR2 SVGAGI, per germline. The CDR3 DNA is TGTGCCAGCACTAAAGCCGACGCCATATATTTT. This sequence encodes CASTKADAIYF.